Following are 13 T cell receptor beta chains from one sample sequenced in a study of blood T cell repertoires in COVID-19. Clones were read by immunoSEQ multiplex PCR, and TCRdb kept only the in-frame ones, dropping some. The sample holds around 120,000 clones, almost 85% seen once. Sample: peripheral blood. The origin of the receptors is a man aged 70 or older with active or convalescent COVID-19.

V and J are TRBV19 and TRBJ1-5; D unresolved. Deletions cut 8 bases from V and 6 bases from J, with 17 bases between. Germline CDR1 and CDR2: LNHDA and SQIVND (reference sequence). This CDR3 comprises 14 residues. The CDR3 is CASRGSEIFQPQHF. Written as DNA, the CDR3 is TGTGCCAGTCGAGGATCTGAAATCTTTCAGCCCCAGCATTTT.

The chain is built from TRBV7-2 and TRBJ2-7, with 15 bases that match TRBD2. With V trimmed by 4 bases and J by 3 bases, 4 bases remained unmatched. CDR1 and CDR2 (germline): SGHTA, FQGNSA. The length of the CDR3 is 16 residues. CDR3 nucleotides: TGTGCCAGCAGCTCGGGACTAGCGGGGGGTTACTACGAGCAGTACTTC. This gives the protein CASSSGLAGGYYEQYF.

The count of this clone is one. This chain links TRBV15 with TRBJ1-4, with TRBD1 as a possible D gene (6 bases). The germline V and J ends were trimmed by 4 bases and 2 bases, with 8 bases remaining between them. The CDR3 is 14 residues long. In germline, CDR1 is LNHNV, CDR2 YYDKDF (reference sequence). For the CDR3, the DNA is TGTGCCACCAGCACAGGGGACACTAATGAAAAACTGTTTTTT. Residues: CATSTGDTNEKLFF. Based on the CDR3 plus reference TRBV15 and TRBJ1-4, the full variable domain is DAMVIQNPRYQVTQFGKPVTLSCSQTLNHNVMYWYQQKSSQAPKLLFHYYDKDFNNEADTPDNFQSRRPNTSFCFLDIRSPGLGDTAMYLCATSTGDTNEKLFFGSGTQLSVL.

The chain recombines TRBV11-2 with TRBJ2-1; D is ambiguous. CDR1 and CDR2 from the germline V gene are SGHAT and FQNNGV. CDR3 size: 13 residues. Between the trimmed V and J ends, which lost 5 bases and 4 bases, there was a span of 9 bases. The CDR3 is CASSPSRYNEQFF. Here the CDR3 DNA reads TGTGCCAGCAGCCCTAGTCGGTACAATGAGCAGTTCTTC.

The chain has TRBV7-2 and TRBJ2-3; no clear D gene. V was cut by 3 bases and J by 4 bases, with 8 bases left in between. The germline V gene has CDR1 SGHTA and CDR2 FQGNSA. This CDR3 has 13 residues. The CDR3 protein is CASSFRQADTQYF. The CDR3, as DNA: TGTGCCAGCAGCTTCAGGCAGGCAGATACGCAGTATTTT.

This clone was detected once. The CDR3 region is CASSPFAPGLAGEGSYNEQFF. The CDR3 DNA sequence: TGTGCCAGCAGTCCCTTCGCCCCGGGACTAGCGGGAGAAGGGTCCTACAATGAGCAGTTCTTC. The rearrangement uses TRBV6-6 and TRBJ2-1, with 14 bases fitting TRBD2. CDR3 length: 21 residues. Germline lookup yields CDR1 MNHNY and CDR2 SVGAGI (reference sequence). Trimming at V came to 5 bases and at J to 1 base, leaving 16 bases not matched to a gene.

The chain recombines TRBV5-4 with TRBJ2-3, with TRBD1 matching 8 bases. Per the germline V gene, CDR1 is SGHNT and CDR2 is YYREEE (reference sequence). This CDR3 is built from 15 residues. V shed 4 bases, J shed 2 bases, and the junction held 6 bases outside the gene matches. The CDR3: CASSQRQGNTDTQYF. The CDR3 DNA reads as TGTGCCAGCAGCCAACGACAGGGGAACACAGATACGCAGTATTTT.

The chain uses TRBV4-1 and TRBJ2-1; 7 nucleotides align to TRBD2. The CDR3 loop spans 14 amino acids. Trimming cost V 0 bases and J 4 bases; bases outside gene matches: 0. Germline V CDR1 and CDR2: MGHRA, YSYEKL. The CDR3 reads CASSQEGLYNEQFF. The DNA for the CDR3 is TGCGCCAGCAGCCAAGAGGGACTATACAATGAGCAGTTCTTC.

The J gene is TRBJ2-7, the V gene TRBV5-4; TRBD2 matches at 8 bases. The CDR3 totals 15 residues. Germline CDR1 is SGHNT and CDR2 is YYREEE (reference sequence). Trimming removed 4 bases from V and 0 bases from J; junction bases left unmatched: 6. Here the CDR3 DNA reads TGTGCCAGCAGCCATACCGGGACTAGCTCCTACGAGCAGTACTTC. Translated: CASSHTGTSSYEQYF.

This chain joins TRBV7-2 and TRBJ1-1, with no clear D. The CDR3 extends over 14 amino acids. Per the germline V gene, CDR1 is SGHTA and CDR2 is FQGNSA. Trimming cost V 3 bases and J 6 bases, with 14 bases left between them. The CDR3, as DNA: TGTGCCAGCAGCTTTAGCAAGATGGCTTCTGAAGCTTTCTTT. Translated: CASSFSKMASEAFF.

The chain carries TRBV7-2 and TRBJ2-1; TRBD1 might be the D (5 bases). CDR1 SGHTA and CDR2 FQGNSA come from the germline V gene. The CDR3 has 13 amino acids. V was trimmed by 2 bases and J by 3 bases, leaving 5 bases between them. The CDR3 loop reads CASSLQGYNEQFF. CDR3 in DNA: TGTGCCAGCAGCTTACAGGGCTACAATGAGCAGTTCTTC.

The CDR3 DNA is TGTGCCAGCAGTTTATCCCGGGCCTACGAGCAGTACTTC. Encoded protein: CASSLSRAYEQYF. The rearrangement links TRBV27 to TRBJ2-7; D is uncertain. Germline CDR1 and CDR2: MNHEY and SMNVEV (reference sequence). Trimming left V 0 bases short and J 2 bases short, with 5 bases between. The CDR3 contains 13 residues.

As for this clone: Its ends do not fully match the called genes, so a read error is possible. The J gene is TRBJ2-1, the V gene TRBV7-7; 8 bases are shared with TRBD2. Germline V lookup: CDR1 SSHAT, CDR2 FNYEAQ (reference sequence). The CDR3 contains 16 residues. The CDR3 sequence is CASSLVGGATYNEQFF. CDR3 nucleotides: TGTGCTAGCAGCTTAGTCGGGGGGGCCACCTACAATGAGCAGTTCTTC.